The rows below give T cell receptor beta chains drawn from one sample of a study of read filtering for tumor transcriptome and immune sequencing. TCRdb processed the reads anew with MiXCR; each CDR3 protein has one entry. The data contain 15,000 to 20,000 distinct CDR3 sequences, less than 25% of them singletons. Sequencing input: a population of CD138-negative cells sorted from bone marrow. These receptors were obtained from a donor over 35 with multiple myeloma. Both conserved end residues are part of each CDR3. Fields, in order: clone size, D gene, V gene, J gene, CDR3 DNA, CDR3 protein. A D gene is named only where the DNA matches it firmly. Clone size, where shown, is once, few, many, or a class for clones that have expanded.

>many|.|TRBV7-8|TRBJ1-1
TGTGCCAGCAGCTTGCCGACTGGGGCGGGTGAAGCTTTCTTT
CASSLPTGAGEAFF
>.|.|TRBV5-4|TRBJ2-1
TGTGCCATCACAAGCTCCTACAATGAGCAGTTCTTC
CAITSSYNEQFF
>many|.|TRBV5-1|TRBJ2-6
TGCGCCAGCAGCTTGGAGCCAGGGCGAGGGGCCAACGTCCTGACTTTC
CASSLEPGRGANVLTF
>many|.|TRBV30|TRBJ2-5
TGTGCCTTTACGAGAACCCAAGAGACCCAGTACTTC
CAFTRTQETQYF
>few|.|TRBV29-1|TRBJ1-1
TGCAGCGTTGAACAGACCCGAGGGAACACTGAAGCTTTCTTT
CSVEQTRGNTEAFF
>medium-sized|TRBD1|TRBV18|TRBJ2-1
TGTGCCAGCTCACCTCCGGGACAGGGTCGGTTCAATGAGCAGTTCTTC
CASSPPGQGRFNEQFF
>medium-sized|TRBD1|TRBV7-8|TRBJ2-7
TGTGCCAGCAGCGGCGACAGGGTGGGCTACGAGCAGTACTTC
CASSGDRVGYEQYF
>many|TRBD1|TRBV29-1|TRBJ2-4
TGCAGCGTTGAAGATCCCGGGGACAGGGTCATTCAGTACTTC
CSVEDPGDRVIQYF
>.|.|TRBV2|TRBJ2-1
TGTGCCAGCAGACCGGACTACAATGAGCAGTTCTTC
CASRPDYNEQFF
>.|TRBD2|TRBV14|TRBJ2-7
TGTGCCAGCAGCCAAGTACAGCGGGGCACCTACGAGCAGTACTTC
CASSQVQRGTYEQYF
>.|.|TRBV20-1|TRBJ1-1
TGCAGTGCTACACGGTGGCGCACTGAAGCTTTCTTT
CSATRWRTEAFF
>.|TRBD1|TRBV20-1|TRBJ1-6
TGCAGTGCTCAAACAACAGGGGGCGGTTCACCCCTCCACTTT
CSAQTTGGGSPLHF
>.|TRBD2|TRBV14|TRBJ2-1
TGTGCCAGCAGCCAAACTAGCGGGAGTATATCTCGACTTTACAATGAGCCGTTCTTC
CASSQTSGSISRLYNEPFF
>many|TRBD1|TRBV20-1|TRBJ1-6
TGCAGTGCCAGGGACAGCAGCTCCTATAATTCACCCCTCCACTTT
CSARDSSSYNSPLHF
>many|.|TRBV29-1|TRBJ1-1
TGCAGCGTCACTAACACTGAAGCTTTCTTT
CSVTNTEAFF
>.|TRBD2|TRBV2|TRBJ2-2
TGTGCCAGCAGTCGAGGACTAGCGGGAGATGCCGGGGAGCTGTTTTTT
CASSRGLAGDAGELFF
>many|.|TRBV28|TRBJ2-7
TGTGCCAGCAGGACCGGGACACGGCCTGATACGCAGTACTTC
CASRTGTRPDTQYF
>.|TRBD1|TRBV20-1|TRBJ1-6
TGCAGTGTGGGACAGGGAAATTCACCCCTCCACTTT
CSVGQGNSPLHF
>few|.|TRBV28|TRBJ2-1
TGTGCCAGCAGTCGAGACCGAGTCGAGCAGTTCTTC
CASSRDRVEQFF
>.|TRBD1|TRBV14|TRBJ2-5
TGTGCCAGCAGCCCGGGACAGAAGCTAGCACTTGAGACCCAGTACTTC
CASSPGQKLALETQYF
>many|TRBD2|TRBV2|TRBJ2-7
TGTGCCAGCAGTGGGGTTGGACTAGCGGGATCGACCTACGAGCAGTACTTC
CASSGVGLAGSTYEQYF
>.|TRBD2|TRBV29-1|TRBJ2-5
TGCAGCGTTGAATTGGGAGGAATCTCGCTAGCGGGAGCCCTCCAAGAGACCCAGTACTTC
CSVELGGISLAGALQETQYF
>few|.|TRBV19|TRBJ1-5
TGTGCCAGTAGTCGGGACGGATTTGGGGGCAATCAGCCCCAGCATTTT
CASSRDGFGGNQPQHF
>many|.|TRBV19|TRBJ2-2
TGTGCCAGTAGCCTTCTACTCACAGGGAACACCGGGGAGCTGTTTTTT
CASSLLLTGNTGELFF
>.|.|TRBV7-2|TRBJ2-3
TGTGCCAGCAGCCAGGAGGGTACGCAGTATTTT
CASSQEGTQYF
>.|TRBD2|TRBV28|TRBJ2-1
TGTGCCAGCGGGGCGCTAGCGGAGTACAATGAGCAGTTCTTC
CASGALAEYNEQFF
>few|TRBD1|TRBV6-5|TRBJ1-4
TGTGCCAGCAGTGAGTCGGACAGGGAAAAACTGTTTTTT
CASSESDREKLFF
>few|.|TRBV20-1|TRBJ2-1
TGCAGTGCTAGACCCATTAGCGGCAGGTCCTACAATGAGCAGTTCTTC
CSARPISGRSYNEQFF
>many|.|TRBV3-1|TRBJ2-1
TGTGCCAGCAGCCCTGGACTAATTTACAATGAGCAGTTCTTC
CASSPGLIYNEQFF
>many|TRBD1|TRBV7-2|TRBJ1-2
TGTGCCAGCAGCTCAGGGACAGGAGCTAACTATGGCTACACCTTC
CASSSGTGANYGYTF
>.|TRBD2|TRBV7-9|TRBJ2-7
TGTGCCAGCAGCTTAGGCGCGGGAGGGCCCAACGAGCAGTACTTC
CASSLGAGGPNEQYF
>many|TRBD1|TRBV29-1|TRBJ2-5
TGCAGCGTACCCCCAGGGGGCGCGGGGGAGACCCAGTACTTC
CSVPPGGAGETQYF
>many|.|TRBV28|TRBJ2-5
TGTGCCAGCAGTTTGAGGGCAGGGGACGGGACCCAGTACTTC
CASSLRAGDGTQYF
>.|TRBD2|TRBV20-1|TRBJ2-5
TGCAGTGCTAGAGATTGGCGGGAGATCATGGGAGAGACCCAGTACTTC
CSARDWREIMGETQYF
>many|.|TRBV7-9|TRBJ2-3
TGTGCCAGCAGCCCGACAGATACGCAGTATTTT
CASSPTDTQYF
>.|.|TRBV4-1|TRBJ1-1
TGCGCCAGCAGCCAAGGAGTAACGGATGCTTTCTTT
CASSQGVTDAFF
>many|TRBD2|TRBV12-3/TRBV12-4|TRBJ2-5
TGTGCCAGCATGCGTTCGGGAGGGCCGGGAGAGACCCAGTACTTC
CASMRSGGPGETQYF
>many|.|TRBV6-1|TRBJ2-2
TGTGCCAGCAGTTACGGGGGTAGTCGAAACACCGGGGAGCTGTTTTTT
CASSYGGSRNTGELFF
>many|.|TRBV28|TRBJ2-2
TGTGCCACCGAGCTTTTTGAGACCGGGGAGCTGTTTTTT
CATELFETGELFF
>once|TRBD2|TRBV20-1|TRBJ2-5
TGCAGTGCTAGAGAATCTAGCGGGTTACAAGAGACCCAGTACTTC
CSARESSGLQETQYF
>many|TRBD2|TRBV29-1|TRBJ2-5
TGCAGCGGGGCCCTCTCCCTAGCGGAGCCGGAGACCCAGTACTTC
CSGALSLAEPETQYF
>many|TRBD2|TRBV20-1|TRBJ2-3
TGCAGTGCGACCATCACTAGCGGGAGTGCAAATACGCAGTATTTT
CSATITSGSANTQYF
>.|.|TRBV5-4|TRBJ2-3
TGTGCCAGCAGCTTGGCGAACTCCCCCAATACGCAGTATTTT
CASSLANSPNTQYF
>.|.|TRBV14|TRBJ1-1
TGTGCCAGCTCGGGGTGGTTGGGCGAGAACACTGAAGCTTTCTTT
CASSGWLGENTEAFF
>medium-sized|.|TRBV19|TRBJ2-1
TGTGCCAGTAGTCAGTTTAGTAATGAGCAGTTCTTC
CASSQFSNEQFF
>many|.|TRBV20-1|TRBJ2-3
TGCAGTGCCGTCGCATGGTGGGAACCAGATACGCAGTATTTT
CSAVAWWEPDTQYF
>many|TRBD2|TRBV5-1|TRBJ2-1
TGCGCCAGCAGCTTGACGGGAGGAAAAAATGAGCAGTTCTTC
CASSLTGGKNEQFF
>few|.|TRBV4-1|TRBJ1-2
TGCGCCAGCAGCCAAGAGAGGGCCCATGGCTACACCTTC
CASSQERAHGYTF
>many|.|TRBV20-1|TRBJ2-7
TGCAGTGCTAGGGGAAAGATAGAGCAGTACTTC
CSARGKIEQYF
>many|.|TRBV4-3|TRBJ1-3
TGCGCCAGCAGCCCAGCGATGGGCTCCTCTGGAAACACCATATATTTT
CASSPAMGSSGNTIYF
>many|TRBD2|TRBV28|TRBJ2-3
TGTGCCAGCAGTTTAGGGGGACTAGCGGGGACAGATACGCAGTATTTT
CASSLGGLAGTDTQYF
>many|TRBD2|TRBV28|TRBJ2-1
TGTGCCAGCAGTTTGGTCGGACTAGCGGGATATGGTGAGCAGTTCTTC
CASSLVGLAGYGEQFF
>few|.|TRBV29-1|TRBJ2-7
TGCAGCGCCCTGAGTGGGTTGGGGAACGAGCAGTACTTC
CSALSGLGNEQYF
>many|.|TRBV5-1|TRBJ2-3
TGCGCCAGCAGCTCGCTGGATGGAGATACGCAGTATTTT
CASSSLDGDTQYF